A selection of T cell receptor beta chains follows, all from one sample in a study of CD8 T cells in ankylosing spondylitis. TCRdb re-derived calls from the 5' RACE reads in MiXCR, one entry per CDR3 protein. The sample includes over 600,000 distinct CDR3 sequences, 19% of them seen just once. Material for sequencing was blood, either unsorted or a sorted T cell fraction (not recorded which). These receptors were collected from a male donor with ankylosing spondylitis. Each CDR3 is given with its conserved first and last residue.

v_gene	j_gene	CDR3aa
TRBV18	TRBJ1-6	CASSPLGQGAGNSPLHF
TRBV12-3/TRBV12-4	TRBJ2-2	CASRLAGGYTGELFF
TRBV12-3/TRBV12-4	TRBJ1-4	CASSGTGVTLNEKLFF
TRBV28	TRBJ2-1	CASSLGFGASGYNEQFF
TRBV7-9	TRBJ2-3	CASSRQGSDTQYF
TRBV4-1	TRBJ2-2	CASSQGRNTGELFF
TRBV20-1	TRBJ2-1	CSARKLADEQFF
TRBV12-3/TRBV12-4	TRBJ2-5	CASRGTSGKAQYF
TRBV5-6	TRBJ1-1	CASSLDRTGKEDTEAFF
TRBV6-1	TRBJ2-1	CASTQEGGSSYNEQFF
TRBV24-1	TRBJ2-2	CATGPQGTGELFF
TRBV11-2	TRBJ2-3	CASSTRGFSTDTQYF
TRBV5-1	TRBJ1-4	CASSAQNEKLFF
TRBV6-5	TRBJ1-2	CASSYTANYGYTF
TRBV4-2	TRBJ2-7	CASSQGTDYEQYF
TRBV4-3	TRBJ1-6	CASSQAWGGNSPLHF
TRBV7-8	TRBJ1-4	CASSLRVTNEKLFF
TRBV18	TRBJ1-5	CASSPKDPGVSQPQHF
TRBV6-1	TRBJ2-1	CASKEGGRALDEQFF
TRBV20-1	TRBJ2-2	CSAPRAGGRDTGELFF
TRBV30	TRBJ1-1	CAWTEDGYTEAFF
TRBV4-1	TRBJ2-1	CASSQGLWWNEQFF
TRBV6-1	TRBJ2-1	CASSPRDRGVDEQFF